This T cell receptor (beta chain) was found in a study of T-cell reconstitution after alpha-beta-depleted transplantation in children. V shed 4 bases and J 0 bases; nucleotides not matched to a gene: 13. Germline values: CDR1 SGHRS, CDR2 YFSETQ. This CDR3 is built from 18 residues. For TCRbeta, the library was prepared with unique molecular identifiers. TCRdb called the PCR reads again in MiXCR, with one record for every CDR3 protein. The sample shows hundreds of thousands of distinct CDR3 sequences, around 13% of them seen only once. This specimen consisted of PBMCs, obtained before TCRalphabeta/CD19-depleted stem cell transplant. V usage is TRBV5-1 and J usage is TRBJ2-1, with 7 positions matching TRBD2. The receptor comes from a girl aged 2-10 years with congenital amegakaryocytic thrombocytopenia, due to receive a stem cell transplant. DNA for the CDR3: TGCGCCAGCAGCCCCTTGGGGGGGGGGAGGAGCTCCTACAATGAGCAGTTCTTC. This translates into CASSPLGGGRSSYNEQFF.